A single sample gave rise to the 13 T cell receptor beta chains below, sequenced in a study of T cell repertoires in cytomegalovirus infection. TCRdb re-analysed the reads in MiXCR, keeping a single row per CDR3 protein. The data contain hundreds of thousands of distinct CDR3 sequences, 9.6% of them singletons. Input material: PBMCs. The receptors shown here come from a human donor in good health (CMV status not recorded). Some clones in this sample may be carry-over from other donors' samples.

The table lists this clonotype with a few counts. The chain links TRBV6-5 to TRBJ1-4; a weak D match, TRBD1 (6 bases). This CDR3 comprises 13 residues. V lost 8 bases to trimming and J lost 4 bases, with 11 bases between them. Germline V gene lookup returns CDR1 MNHEY and CDR2 SVGAGI. CDR3 in amino acids: CASHRALNEKLFF. The CDR3 coding sequence is TGTGCCAGCCACAGGGCGCTTAATGAAAAACTGTTTTTT.

The chain couples TRBV6-2 or TRBV6-3 to TRBJ1-2, with 8 bases fitting TRBD1. Germline values: CDR1 MNHEY, CDR2 SVGEGT. The CDR3 runs to 18 residues. With 6 bases clipped from V and 4 bases from J, the junction kept 19 bases outside the gene matches. In nucleotides, the CDR3 is TGTGCCAGCAGAACTAACCCCAGGACAGGGCGGTCGGTCTATGGCTACACCTTC. Amino acid sequence: CASRTNPRTGRSVYGYTF.

For this clonotype: A read error may be the cause here, since a much bigger clone is one base away. This chain uses TRBV20-1 with TRBJ2-2; weak D call: TRBD2 (6 bases). The germline CDR1 and CDR2 sequences are DFQATT and SNEGSKA (reference sequence). This CDR3 region has 16 residues. Trimming pared 6 bases from V and 4 bases from J, leaving 21 bases between. CDR3 region: CSASEPTGEVTGELFF. CDR3 sequence (DNA): TGCAGTGCGAGCGAACCCACGGGGGAAGTCACCGGGGAGCTGTTTTTT.

This clonotype was detected many times. This chain joins TRBV10-3 and TRBJ1-5; maybe TRBD1 (5 bases). The V end lost 7 bases, the J end lost 8 bases, and 15 bases lay between the germline ends. The germline gives CDR1 ENHRY, CDR2 SYGVKD. This CDR3 region has 13 residues. The CDR3 DNA reads TGTGCCATCACCGCGGAGGAGGGGAAGCCCCAGCATTTT. Protein product: CAITAEEGKPQHF.

This clonotype came up once. This chain connects TRBV6-8 to TRBJ1-1, with D perhaps TRBD1 (6 bases). The CDR3 is 15 residues long. V gave up 5 bases and J gave up 0 bases, with 13 bases separating them. The germline gives CDR1 MNHGY, CDR2 SAAAGT. CDR3 DNA: TGTGCCAGCAGTAAAAACAGGGACCTGAACACTGAAGCTTTCTTT. Its translation is CASSKNRDLNTEAFF.

This clonotype was picked up many times. J is TRBJ2-6 and V is TRBV12-3 or TRBV12-4, with 8 bases identical to TRBD1. V was pared by 6 bases and J by 0 bases, with 4 bases of the junction left unmatched. The CDR3 extends over 16 amino acids. The CDR3: CASRGQGTSGANVLTF. CDR3 nucleotide sequence: TGTGCCAGCAGAGGACAGGGCACCTCTGGGGCCAACGTCCTGACTTTC.

This clonotype was observed at least ten times. The chain combines TRBV7-3 with TRBJ2-1, with 7 bases aligning to TRBD1. V was clipped by 3 bases and J by 3 bases; unmatched bases: 5. The CDR3 is 15 residues long. Germline V CDR1 and CDR2: SGHTA, FQGTGA. In nucleotides, the CDR3 is TGTGCCAGCAGCTTCGAGGCAGGGGGCTACAATGAGCAGTTCTTC. Amino acid sequence: CASSFEAGGYNEQFF.

This clonotype was seen many times. V and J are TRBV20-1 and TRBJ1-1; D remains unclear. The CDR3 runs 12 residues. Germline CDR1 is DFQATT and CDR2 is SNEGSKA (reference sequence). Trimming left V 3 bases short and J 13 bases short, with 18 bases between. The DNA for the CDR3 is TGCAGTGCTAGTTCAGAGGCCGATAAGCTTTTCTTT. Translated: CSASSEADKLFF.

The chain has TRBV11-2 and TRBJ1-1; maybe TRBD1 (5 bases). The CDR3 is 15 amino acids. The germline gives CDR1 SGHAT, CDR2 FQNNGV. V lost 5 bases and J 5 bases, leaving 18 bases between the germline ends. CDR3 loop: CASSPAGGLGTEAFF. CDR3 coding DNA: TGTGCCAGCAGCCCCGCTGGGGGGTTAGGGACTGAAGCTTTCTTT.

This clonotype was seen a handful of times. The chain uses TRBV5-5 and TRBJ2-6, with D perhaps TRBD2 (5 bases). The CDR3 totals 16 residues. The V gene lost 6 bases and the J gene lost 2 bases, with 15 bases spanning the gap. Germline V gives CDR1 SGHKS, CDR2 YYEKEE (reference sequence). The CDR3 here is CASNPASGTGANVLTF. CDR3 bases: TGTGCCAGCAATCCCGCCTCGGGGACTGGGGCCAACGTCCTGACTTTC.

At least ten counts were recorded for this clonotype. This rearrangement joins TRBV4-1 to TRBJ2-1; D remains ambiguous. V lost 0 bases and J lost 3, with 18 bases in between. The germline V gene has CDR1 MGHRA and CDR2 YSYEKL. The CDR3 extends over 18 amino acids. CDR3 residues: CASSQDPLALGDYNEQFF. DNA for the CDR3: TGCGCCAGCAGCCAAGATCCCCTGGCTCTGGGTGACTACAATGAGCAGTTCTTC.

This clonotype has just one count. V is TRBV23-1 and J is TRBJ2-3; TRBD2 aligns across 12 bases. TRBV23-1 is known as an ORF, though its function is uncertain. Trimming removed 7 bases from V and 1 base from J; junction bases left unmatched: 9. This CDR3 comprises 17 residues. Here the CDR3 reads CASTSRWTSGGTDTQYF. In nucleotides, the CDR3 is TGCGCCAGCACTTCAAGGTGGACTAGCGGGGGCACAGATACGCAGTATTTT.

Ten or more counts support this clonotype. The J gene is TRBJ2-3, the V gene TRBV5-1, with D unresolved. Germline-derived CDR1 and CDR2 are SGHRS and YFSETQ. The CDR3 spans 14 residues. V was trimmed by 5 bases and J by 0 bases, leaving 10 bases between them. CDR3 amino acids: CASSAASSTDTQYF. For the CDR3, the DNA is TGCGCCAGCAGTGCAGCGTCTAGCACAGATACGCAGTATTTT.